This TCR beta chain was recovered during a study of blood T cell repertoires in COVID-19. This clone occurred a few times. V gave up 0 bases and J gave up 1 base; unmatched junction bases: 9. This CDR3 is 18 amino acids long. Looked up from germline, CDR1 is LGHNA and CDR2 is YSLEER. Only in-frame clones appear in the TCRdb table, and some are missing; sequencing was by immunoSEQ multiplex PCR. This sample has 150,000 or so clones, with about 85% found just once. The sequence derives from a woman in her seventies with COVID-19, enrolled during active disease. The chain uses TRBV4-3 and TRBJ2-5; 9 bases agree with TRBD2. Specimen: peripheral blood. CDR3 in DNA: TGCGCCAGCAGCCAAGAATGGTCTAGCGGGACCTTCCAAGAGACCCAGTACTTC. It encodes CASSQEWSSGTFQETQYF.